This T cell receptor (beta chain) was found in a study of blood T cell repertoires in COVID-19. CDR1 and CDR2 from the germline V gene are MDHEN and SYDVKM. This CDR3 is 18 amino acids long. Germline trimming cut 3 bases from V and 1 base from J; bases unmatched to any gene: 10. Profiled with immunoSEQ multiplex PCR; TCRdb holds only in-frame clones, not every one. The sample holds around 230,000 clones, roughly 91% seen once. This TCR was recovered from a woman aged 25 to 39 with acute COVID-19. The rearrangement uses TRBV28 and TRBJ1-4; 8 bases line up with TRBD1. Sequenced input: PBMCs or T cells enriched from blood (not recorded which). CDR3 coding DNA: TGTGCCAGCAGTTTCTTTGGCTTCGACAGGGGAACTAATGAAAAACTGTTTTTT. This codes for CASSFFGFDRGTNEKLFF.